This is a list of T cell receptor beta chains from one sample in a study of post-analysis software for immune sequencing data. TCRdb called the PCR reads again in MiXCR, with one record for every CDR3 protein. The repertoire includes under 900,000 distinct CDR3 sequences, around 53% of them detected once, and approximately 4.3% sits in the top ten. Sequencing was performed on blood. The receptors derive from a girl aged 10 to 17 with multiple sclerosis. CDR3s include the opening cysteine and the closing phenylalanine or tryptophan. A D gene is named only where the DNA matches it firmly. Size values are once, few and many counts, or a class for expanded clones, and some rows have none.

clone_size	d_call	v_call	j_call	cdr3_aa	cdr3_nt
-	-	TRBV5-1	TRBJ2-1	CASSFPLDGEQFF	TGCGCCAGCAGCTTTCCCTTAGACGGTGAGCAGTTCTTC
-	-	TRBV2	TRBJ2-7	CASSEAGGIGEQYF	TGTGCCAGCAGTGAAGCTGGGGGAATTGGCGAGCAGTACTTC
-	TRBD2	TRBV20-1	TRBJ2-1	CSAPSGRNEQFF	TGCAGTGCTCCTAGCGGGAGGAATGAGCAGTTCTTC
-	-	TRBV12-3/TRBV12-4	TRBJ2-5	CASNVQGIRETQYF	TGTGCCAGCAATGTGCAGGGGATCAGAGAGACCCAGTACTTC
-	TRBD2	TRBV15	TRBJ2-3	CATSHKGTSGGTTDTQYF	TGTGCCACCAGCCATAAGGGGACTAGCGGGGGGACCACAGATACGCAGTATTTT
few	TRBD1	TRBV20-1	TRBJ2-5	CSAGDHRGNQETQYF	TGCAGTGCTGGAGACCACAGGGGAAACCAAGAGACCCAGTACTTC
few	-	TRBV29-1	TRBJ1-1	CSVLGQGNTEAFF	TGCAGCGTCTTGGGTCAGGGCAACACTGAAGCTTTCTTT
few	TRBD2	TRBV5-1	TRBJ2-3	CASTPRPSGSTDTQYF	TGCGCCAGCACCCCACGGCCTAGCGGATCCACAGATACGCAGTATTTT
-	TRBD2	TRBV7-2	TRBJ2-5	CASSLALAGSLTETQYF	TGTGCCAGCAGCTTAGCTCTAGCGGGGTCACTCACAGAGACCCAGTACTTC
-	TRBD2	TRBV20-1	TRBJ2-5	CSARDYLSRNEQYF	TGCAGTGCACGGGACTACCTCTCTAGAAATGAGCAGTACTTC
-	TRBD1	TRBV5-1	TRBJ1-5	CASSLSGAGGRDQPQHF	TGCGCCAGCAGCTTGAGTGGGGCAGGGGGAAGGGATCAGCCCCAGCATTTT
few	-	TRBV7-2	TRBJ1-5	CASSLKGRGMSSNQPQHF	TGTGCCAGCAGCTTGAAGGGCCGGGGTATGTCGAGCAATCAGCCCCAGCATTTT